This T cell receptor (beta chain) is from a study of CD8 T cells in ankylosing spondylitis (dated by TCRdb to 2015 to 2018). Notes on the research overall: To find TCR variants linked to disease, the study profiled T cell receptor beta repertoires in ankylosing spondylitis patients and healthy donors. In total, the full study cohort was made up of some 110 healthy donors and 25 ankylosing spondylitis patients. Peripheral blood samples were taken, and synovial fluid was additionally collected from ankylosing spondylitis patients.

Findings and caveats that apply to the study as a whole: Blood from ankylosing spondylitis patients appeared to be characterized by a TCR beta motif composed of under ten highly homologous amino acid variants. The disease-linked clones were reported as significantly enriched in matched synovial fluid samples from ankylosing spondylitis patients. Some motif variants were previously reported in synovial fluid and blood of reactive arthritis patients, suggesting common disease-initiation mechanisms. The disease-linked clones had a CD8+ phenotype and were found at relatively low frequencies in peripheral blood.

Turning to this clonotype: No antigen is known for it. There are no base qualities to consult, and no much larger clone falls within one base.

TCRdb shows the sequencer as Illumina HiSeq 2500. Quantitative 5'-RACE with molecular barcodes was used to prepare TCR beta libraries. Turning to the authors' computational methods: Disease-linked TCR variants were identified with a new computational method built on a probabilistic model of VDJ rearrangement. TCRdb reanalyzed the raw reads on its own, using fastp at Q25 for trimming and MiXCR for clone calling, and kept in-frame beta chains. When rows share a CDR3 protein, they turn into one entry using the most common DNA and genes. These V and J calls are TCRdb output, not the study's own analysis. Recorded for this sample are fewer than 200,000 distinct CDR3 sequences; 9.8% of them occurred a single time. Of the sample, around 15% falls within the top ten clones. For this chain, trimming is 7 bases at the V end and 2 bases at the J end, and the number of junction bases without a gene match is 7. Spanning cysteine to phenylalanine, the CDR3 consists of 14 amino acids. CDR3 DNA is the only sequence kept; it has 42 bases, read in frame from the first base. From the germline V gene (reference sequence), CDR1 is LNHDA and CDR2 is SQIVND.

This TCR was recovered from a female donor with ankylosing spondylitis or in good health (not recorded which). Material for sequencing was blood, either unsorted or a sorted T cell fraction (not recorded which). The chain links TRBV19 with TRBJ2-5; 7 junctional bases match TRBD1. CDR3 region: CASTRDSLQETQYF. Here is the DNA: TGTGCCAGTACCAGGGACAGCTTACAAGAGACCCAGTACTTC.